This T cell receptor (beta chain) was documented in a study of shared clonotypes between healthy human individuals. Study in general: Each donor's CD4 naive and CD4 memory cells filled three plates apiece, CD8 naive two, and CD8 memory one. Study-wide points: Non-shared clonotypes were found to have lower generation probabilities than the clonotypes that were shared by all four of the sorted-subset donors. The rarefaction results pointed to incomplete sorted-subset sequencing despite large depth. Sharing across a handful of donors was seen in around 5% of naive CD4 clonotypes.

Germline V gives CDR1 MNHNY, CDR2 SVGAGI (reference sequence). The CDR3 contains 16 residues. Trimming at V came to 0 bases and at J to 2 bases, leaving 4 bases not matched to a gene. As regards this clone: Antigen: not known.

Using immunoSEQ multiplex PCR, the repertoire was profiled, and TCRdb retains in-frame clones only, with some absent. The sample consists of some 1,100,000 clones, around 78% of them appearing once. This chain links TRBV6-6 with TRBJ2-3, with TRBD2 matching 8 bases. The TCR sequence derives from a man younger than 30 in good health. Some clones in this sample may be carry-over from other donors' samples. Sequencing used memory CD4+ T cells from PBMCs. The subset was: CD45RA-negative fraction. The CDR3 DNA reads TGTGCCAGCAGTTACTCAGGGACTAGTGCCACAGATACGCAGTATTTT. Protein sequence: CASSYSGTSATDTQYF.